Below, 27 T cell receptor beta chains from the same sample are listed, as sequenced in a study of blood T cell repertoires in COVID-19. Some clones are missing from TCRdb's copy, which holds only in-frame ones; the method was immunoSEQ multiplex PCR. The table lists hundreds of thousands of clones, more than 85% of them singletons, with approximately 2.9% in the top ten. Sequenced: peripheral blood. The receptors derive from a human donor in a cohort sampled during active COVID-19.

The table lists this clone with a few counts. The rearrangement uses TRBV19 and TRBJ1-1; the match to TRBD1 covers 7 bases. CDR1 and CDR2 from the germline V gene are LNHDA and SQIVND (reference sequence). V shed 5 bases, J shed 2 bases, and the junction held 5 bases outside the gene matches. This CDR3 is built from 14 residues. The CDR3 region has the DNA TGTGCCAGTAGTCCCGGACAGGATAACACTGAAGCTTTCTTT. Translating it yields CASSPGQDNTEAFF.

V usage is TRBV5-6 and J usage is TRBJ1-5; D gene unclear. V gave up 3 bases and J gave up 3 bases, with 16 bases separating them. The CDR3 is 16 residues long. CDR1 and CDR2 (germline): SGHDT, YYEEEE. The CDR3 protein is CASSSQDGGLNQPQHF. CDR3 bases: TGTGCCAGCAGCTCCCAAGACGGCGGGCTCAATCAGCCCCAGCATTTT.

This clone was detected a few times. This chain joins TRBV7-2 and TRBJ1-2; D gene uncertain. The V gene lost 1 base and the J gene lost 0 bases, with 12 bases spanning the gap. Per germline, CDR1 SGHTA and CDR2 FQGNSA. The CDR3 runs 16 residues. The CDR3 region has the DNA TGTGCCAGCAGCTTAGTGTCGAGGGTTGCTAACTATGGCTACACCTTC. It specifies CASSLVSRVANYGYTF.

The chain uses TRBV10-3 and TRBJ2-1; D may be TRBD1 (6 bases). The germline V and J ends were trimmed by 3 bases and 6 bases, with 18 bases remaining between them. The CDR3 sequence is 16 residues long. Germline assignment: CDR1 ENHRY and CDR2 SYGVKD. The DNA for the CDR3 is TGTGCCATCAGTGATGCAAGGACAGCCGGGCCCAATGAGCAGTTCTTC. It specifies CAISDARTAGPNEQFF.

The chain carries TRBV7-2 and TRBJ1-5, with TRBD1 identical over 7 bases. This CDR3 has 15 amino acids. Germline V gene sequence: CDR1 SGHTA, CDR2 FQGNSA. Trimming cost V 3 bases and J 7 bases; bases outside gene matches: 9. The CDR3 loop is CASSFQGGREQPQHF. The CDR3 bases are TGTGCCAGCAGCTTTCAGGGGGGCAGGGAACAGCCCCAGCATTTT.

The chain employs TRBV6-2 or TRBV6-3 and TRBJ2-2; 13 bases line up with TRBD2. The CDR3 length is 18 residues. V lost 0 bases to trimming and J lost 4 bases; unmatched junction nucleotides: 5. Germline V gene data show CDR1 as MNHEY and CDR2 as SVGEGT. CDR3 in amino acids: CASSYSSGLAGSTGELFF. As DNA, the CDR3 is TGTGCCAGCAGTTACTCTTCGGGACTAGCGGGGTCCACCGGGGAGCTGTTTTTT.

This clone has a single count. The CDR3 sequence: CASSDGLAAAYNEQFF. CDR3 sequence (DNA): TGTGCCAGCAGTGACGGACTAGCCGCCGCCTACAATGAGCAGTTCTTC. The V and J genes are TRBV2 and TRBJ2-1; 8 bases line up with TRBD2. V gave up 3 bases and J gave up 2 bases; unmatched junction bases: 6. Germline lookup yields CDR1 SNHLY and CDR2 FYNNEI. The CDR3 runs 16 residues.

This chain joins TRBV19 and TRBJ2-7, with a weak D call TRBD1 (6 bases). The V end lost 4 bases, the J end lost 1 base, and 8 bases lay between the germline ends. From germline, CDR1 is LNHDA and CDR2 SQIVND (reference sequence). The CDR3 runs to 13 residues. The CDR3 DNA follows: TGTGCCAGTAGTAACAGGGTGTCCTACGAGCAGTACTTC. It translates to CASSNRVSYEQYF.

The chain uses TRBV4-2 and TRBJ2-7; 8 positions agree with TRBD2. Germline V gives CDR1 LGHNA, CDR2 YNFKEQ. The CDR3 is 17 residues long. Unmatched junction bases numbered 13, after V lost 3 bases and J lost 3 bases. The CDR3, as DNA: TGTGCCAGCAGCCATCGCATTGGTAGCGGGAACTACTACGAGCAGTACTTC. It encodes CASSHRIGSGNYYEQYF.

V and J are TRBV9 and TRBJ2-1, with D perhaps TRBD2 (7 bases). The CDR3 has 16 amino acids. CDR1 is SGDLS, CDR2 YYNGEE, per germline. V lost 3 bases to trimming and J lost 9 bases, with 22 bases between them. The CDR3 sequence is CASSAAPGGGASEQFF. The CDR3 bases are TGTGCCAGCAGCGCGGCGCCGGGCGGGGGCGCGAGTGAGCAGTTCTTC.

The V call is TRBV30, the J call TRBJ1-2; 11 bases align to TRBD1. Germline V gene sequence: CDR1 GTSNPN, CDR2 SVGIG (reference sequence). Trimming removed 5 bases from V and 7 bases from J; junction bases left unmatched: 3. This CDR3 is 12 amino acids long. The CDR3 nucleotides are TGTGCCTGGGGACAGGGGGCTAGTGGCTACACCTTC. It specifies CAWGQGASGYTF.

This chain connects TRBV9 to TRBJ2-2; D may be TRBD2 (7 bases). V was shortened by 0 bases and J by 6 bases, with 15 bases between the two germline ends. Germline lookup yields CDR1 SGDLS and CDR2 YYNGEE. The CDR3 length is 16 residues. CDR3 DNA sequence: TGTGCCAGCAGCGTAGCACGTGGGGGGGCTTCCGGGGAGCTGTTTTTT. Amino acids: CASSVARGGASGELFF.

The chain recombines TRBV6-5 with TRBJ2-1, with 8 bases identical to TRBD1. This CDR3 spans 15 amino acids. Germline trimming cut 10 bases from V and 4 bases from J; bases unmatched to any gene: 12. CDR1 is MNHEY, CDR2 SVGAGI, per germline. The DNA for the CDR3 is TGTGCCACTCGCCGACAGGGGCCGTTGTACAATGAGCAGTTCTTC. Its translation is CATRRQGPLYNEQFF.

This clone was recorded a few times. The gene calls are TRBV9 and TRBJ1-5; 7 nucleotides align to TRBD1. Germline V gene lookup returns CDR1 SGDLS and CDR2 YYNGEE. The J segment lost 3 bases and the V segment lost 3 bases, leaving 6 bases of the junction unmatched. The CDR3 runs 15 residues. The CDR3 DNA sequence: TGTGCCAGCAGCGCGGGAGGGACAGACAATCAGCCCCAGCATTTT. This gives the protein CASSAGGTDNQPQHF.

As for this clone: The same CDR3 arises from other DNA sequences in this sample as well. V gene TRBV12-3 or TRBV12-4 combines with J gene TRBJ1-2, with 8 positions matching TRBD1. Trimming removed 5 bases from V and 3 bases from J; junction bases left unmatched: 2. The length of the CDR3 is 13 residues. The CDR3 is CASSDRGHYGYTF. Here the CDR3 DNA reads TGTGCCAGCAGTGACAGGGGACACTATGGCTACACCTTC.

The chain is built from TRBV24-1 and TRBJ2-2, with D unresolved. Germline V CDR1 and CDR2: KGHDR, SFDVKD. The CDR3 is 16 residues long. V was clipped by 3 bases and J by 4 bases, with 14 bases between them. CDR3: CATSDPAAPGTGELFF. CDR3 in DNA: TGTGCCACCAGTGATCCTGCGGCGCCGGGCACCGGGGAGCTGTTTTTT.

The rearrangement uses TRBV5-4 and TRBJ2-7, with D perhaps matching TRBD2 (6 bases). This CDR3 comprises 14 residues. Germline CDR1 reads SGHNT; CDR2 reads YYREEE (reference sequence). V dropped 1 base and J dropped 2 bases, with 10 bases sitting between them. The CDR3 DNA reads TGTGCCAGCAGCTTGAAAACGGGAGCCTACGAGCAGTACTTC. Protein sequence: CASSLKTGAYEQYF.

The chain is built from TRBV5-1 and TRBJ1-1, with 8 positions matching TRBD1. The V gene end was trimmed by 3 bases and the J gene end by 0 bases; junction bases not matched to a gene: 4. Germline-derived CDR1 and CDR2 are SGHRS and YFSETQ. The CDR3 is 15 amino acids. The DNA for the CDR3 is TGCGCCAGCAGCTGGGGACAGGACGTGAACACTGAAGCTTTCTTT. As protein: CASSWGQDVNTEAFF.

Only a few counts were recorded for this clone. The rearrangement links TRBV28 to TRBJ1-2; D might be TRBD1 (6 bases). Germline CDR1 and CDR2: MDHEN and SYDVKM. V lost 2 bases and J lost 5, with 24 bases in between. CDR3 size: 18 residues. CDR3 protein: CASSLGLYSGGRPYGYTF. The CDR3 nucleotides read TGTGCCAGCAGTTTAGGCCTTTATTCTGGGGGCCGCCCTTATGGCTACACCTTC.

This chain joins TRBV19 and TRBJ1-2; 7 nucleotides align to TRBD1. The germline gives CDR1 LNHDA, CDR2 SQIVND (reference sequence). The CDR3 covers 13 residues. V lost 6 bases, J lost 8 bases, and 9 bases stayed unmatched. The CDR3 coding sequence is TGTGCCAGTAGGGGCGCAGGGGGGATCGGCTACACCTTC. Translation: CASRGAGGIGYTF.

The sample holds one count of this clone. This chain connects TRBV18 to TRBJ2-1, with D maybe TRBD2 (7 bases). Per the germline V gene, CDR1 is KGHSH and CDR2 is LQKENI. The CDR3 covers 12 residues. The germline V and J ends were trimmed by 5 bases and 7 bases, with 9 bases remaining between them. The CDR3 DNA is TGTGCCAGCTCAGGGGGGGCAAATGAGCAGTTCTTC. Translated, it gives CASSGGANEQFF.

The J gene is TRBJ2-7, the V gene TRBV11-1; weak D call: TRBD2 (6 bases). The germline V and J ends were trimmed by 1 base and 4 bases, with 11 bases remaining between them. CDR1 and CDR2 (germline): SGHAT, FQDESV (reference sequence). There are 14 residues in the CDR3. The CDR3 bases are TGTGCCAGCAGCTTAGTAGCGGTTGGGTACGAGCAGTACTTC. It specifies CASSLVAVGYEQYF. The whole variable domain, remainder taken from reference TRBV11-1 and TRBJ2-7, is EAEVAQSPRYKITEKSQAVAFWCDPISGHATLYWYRQILGQGPELLVQFQDESVVDDSQLPKDRFSAERLKGVDSTLKIQPAELGDSAMYLCASSLVAVGYEQYFGPGTRLTVT.

This chain connects TRBV19 to TRBJ2-1, with 11 bases aligning to TRBD1. The germline V gene has CDR1 LNHDA and CDR2 SQIVND (reference sequence). Unmatched junction bases numbered 3, after V lost 7 bases and J lost 7 bases. The CDR3 extends over 13 amino acids. This chain's CDR3 is CASTGQGGNEQFF. The CDR3 nucleotides read TGTGCCAGTACGGGACAGGGGGGAAATGAGCAGTTCTTC. Using reference TRBV19 and TRBJ2-1 for the parts outside the CDR3, the full variable domain is DGGITQSPKYLFRKEGQNVTLSCEQNLNHDAMYWYRQDPGQGLRLIYYSQIVNDFQKGDIAEGYSVSREKKESFPLTVTSAQKNPTAFYLCASTGQGGNEQFFGPGTRLTVL.

The chain links TRBV30 to TRBJ2-5; D might be TRBD1 (6 bases). This CDR3 region has 14 residues. V lost 2 bases and J lost 4, with 14 bases in between. Germline values: CDR1 GTSNPN, CDR2 SVGIG (reference sequence). This CDR3 is CAWSISGVGETQYF. The CDR3 DNA follows: TGTGCCTGGAGTATTTCAGGGGTGGGAGAGACCCAGTACTTC. Combining the CDR3 with reference TRBV30 and TRBJ2-5 gives the whole variable domain SQTIHQWPATLVQPVGSPLSLECTVEGTSNPNLYWYRQAAGRGLQLLFYSVGIGQISSEVPQNLSASRPQDRQFILSSKKLLLSDSGFYLCAWSISGVGETQYFGPGTRLLVL.

V gene TRBV2 combines with J gene TRBJ2-1, with D maybe TRBD2 (6 bases). V gave up 7 bases and J gave up 5 bases, with 12 bases separating them. CDR1 and CDR2 (germline): SNHLY, FYNNEI. This CDR3 is 13 amino acids long. DNA of the CDR3: TGTGCCAGCACTAGGGACTCTGACAATGAGCAGTTCTTC. Its protein product is CASTRDSDNEQFF.

The V gene is TRBV18, the J gene TRBJ2-7, with a possible D match to TRBD1 (6 bases). CDR3 length equals 14 residues. V was shortened by 6 bases and J by 0 bases, with 12 bases between the two germline ends. Per the germline V gene, CDR1 is KGHSH and CDR2 is LQKENI. CDR3 sequence (DNA): TGTGCCAGCTCCCCCGGGACAACCTCCTACGAGCAGTACTTC. Translating it yields CASSPGTTSYEQYF.

The table lists this clone with a few counts. The V and J genes are TRBV6-5 and TRBJ1-1; tentative D call: TRBD1 (5 bases). Germline values: CDR1 MNHEY, CDR2 SVGAGI. Trimming took 0 bases from V and 4 from J, leaving 9 bases between them. CDR3 length equals 14 residues. The DNA of the CDR3 is TGTGCCAGCAGTTACTCTGGGGCAGGCACTGAAGCTTTCTTT. This gives the protein CASSYSGAGTEAFF.